Reported below is one T cell receptor (beta chain). Its antigen is unknown. The data were obtained in a study of cytomegalovirus exposure and HLA in healthy donors. Notes on the study in general: Analysis was carried out at a later point, and it linked a missense DCLRE1C variant to TCR beta V- and J-gene trimming. Apparent HLA restriction characterized most CMV-associated TCR beta chains in a later analysis. In an earlier analysis, about 87% or about 30%: the productive usage of most TCR beta V segments.

The PCR contained 60 Vbeta and 13 Jbeta primers. Assay: immunoSEQ multiplex PCR; the TCRdb copy retains only in-frame clones and omits some. This listing includes 130,000 to 150,000 clones. The germline CDR1 and CDR2 sequences are SGHDT and YYEEEE. This CDR3 is built from 16 residues. The ends were cut back, 0 bases at V and 0 bases at J, with 10 bases in the middle. The TCR was taken from a man aged 35 to 55 in good health and CMV-seronegative. The chain links TRBV5-6 to TRBJ2-1; tentative D call: TRBD1 (6 bases). The sample was PBMCs. CDR3 region: CASSLEGVSSYNEQFF. As DNA, the CDR3 is TGTGCCAGCAGCTTGGAGGGGGTAAGCTCCTACAATGAGCAGTTCTTC.